Presented here are 3 T cell receptor beta chains from one specimen sequenced in a study of response to subunit inactivated influenza vaccine. TCRdb reanalysed the RT-PCR reads using MiXCR and keeps one entry per CDR3 protein. The sample holds around 570,000 distinct CDR3 sequences; roughly 8.2% are singletons and the top ten take 10% to 15%. The material was PBMCs from blood, obtained less than 30 months after vaccination. All receptors come from a man between 45 and 75 years old who received an inactivated influenza vaccine.

The chain recombines TRBV5-1 with TRBJ1-1; 7 nucleotides match TRBD1. Germline lookup yields CDR1 SGHRS and CDR2 YFSETQ. CDR3 length equals 16 residues. J gave up 2 bases and V 6 bases, and 13 bases lay outside the gene matches. CDR3 sequence: CASKATPGQSNTEAFF. The CDR3 nucleotides are TGCGCCAGCAAAGCGACTCCGGGACAGAGCAACACTGAAGCTTTCTTT.

The chain is built from TRBV28 and TRBJ1-3; TRBD1 might be the D (6 bases). Deletions cut 10 bases from V and 0 bases from J, with 16 bases between. The CDR3 is 15 amino acids. Germline lookup yields CDR1 MDHEN and CDR2 SYDVKM. This CDR3 reads CATQLGQSSGNTIYF. Here the CDR3 DNA reads TGTGCCACCCAGCTTGGACAGTCCTCTGGAAACACCATATATTTT. Full variable domain (missing parts from reference TRBV28 and TRBJ1-3): DVKVTQSSRYLVKRTGEKVFLECVQDMDHENMFWYRQDPGLGLRLIYFSYDVKMKEKGDIPEGYSVSREKKERFSLILESASTNQTSMYLCATQLGQSSGNTIYFGEGSWLTVV.

Only a few counts were recorded for this clonotype. The rearrangement links TRBV11-2 to TRBJ2-7; D gene uncertain. The ends were cut back, 5 bases at V and 3 bases at J, with 20 bases in the middle. The CDR3 totals 16 residues. Germline V CDR1 and CDR2: SGHAT, FQNNGV. Written as DNA, the CDR3 is TGTGCCAGCAGCCCACCATTGAGATCGAATTTCTACGAGCAGTACTTC. Amino acid sequence: CASSPPLRSNFYEQYF.